These 17 T cell receptor beta chains came from one sample sequenced in a study of identical twins. One entry per CDR3 protein, called by TCRdb with MiXCR from the 5' RACE reads. Of 200,000 to 250,000 distinct CDR3 sequences in the sample, approximately 11% are singletons; the top ten hold under 4.5%. The same specimen was also included in a second study, on yellow fever vaccine responses in identical twins.

The sequencing sample was made of memory (CD45RO+) T cells sorted from blood. These receptors originate from a woman younger than 30 in good health.

The V gene is TRBV2, the J gene TRBJ2-4, with TRBD1 as a possible D gene (5 bases). CDR3 size: 16 residues. Germline assignment: CDR1 SNHLY and CDR2 FYNNEI. V lost 2 bases and J 1 base, leaving 12 bases between the germline ends. CDR3 DNA sequence: TGTGCCAGCAGTGAAAACAGGCCAAGGGCCAAAAACATTCAGTACTTC. It encodes CASSENRPRAKNIQYF.

The chain employs TRBV18 and TRBJ1-1; D gene unclear. Germline V CDR1 and CDR2: KGHSH, LQKENI. CDR3 length equals 16 residues. Between the trimmed V and J ends, which lost 3 bases and 5 bases, there was a span of 19 bases. The CDR3 reads CASSPQDRVLETEAFF. CDR3 in DNA: TGTGCCAGCTCACCGCAAGACCGGGTCCTGGAGACTGAAGCTTTCTTT. Together with reference TRBV18 and TRBJ1-1, the CDR3 gives the full variable domain: NAGVMQNPRHLVRRRGQEARLRCSPMKGHSHVYWYRQLPEEGLKFMVYLQKENIIDESGMPKERFSAEFPKEGPSILRIQQVVRGDSAAYFCASSPQDRVLETEAFFGQGTRLTVV.

This clonotype occurred a few times. The chain has TRBV20-1 and TRBJ2-5; D gene uncertain. The germline V and J ends were trimmed by 0 bases and 1 base, with 9 bases remaining between them. Germline V gene lookup returns CDR1 DFQATT and CDR2 SNEGSKA (reference sequence). This CDR3 contains 14 residues. In DNA form, the CDR3 reads TGCAGTGCTAGAGATCCTAGAGTCCAAGAGACCCAGTACTTC. Translation gives CSARDPRVQETQYF.

This clonotype was counted ten times or more. The CDR3 sequence is CASSLSKELINRSGEETQYF. DNA of the CDR3: TGTGCCAGCAGTTTATCGAAAGAGTTGATTAACAGGTCGGGGGAAGAGACCCAGTACTTC. The V and J genes are TRBV27 and TRBJ2-5, with TRBD2 as a possible D gene (6 bases). The germline V gene encodes CDR1 MNHEY and CDR2 SMNVEV (reference sequence). Trimming left V 0 bases short and J 3 bases short, with 26 bases between. The CDR3 consists of 20 residues.

The table lists this clonotype with a few counts. The chain combines TRBV9 with TRBJ2-1; the match to TRBD2 covers 11 bases. This CDR3 spans 15 amino acids. Germline V lookup: CDR1 SGDLS, CDR2 YYNGEE. The V gene end was trimmed by 4 bases and the J gene end by 6 bases; junction bases not matched to a gene: 6. Here the CDR3 reads CASSSTSGGFNEQFF. CDR3 coding DNA: TGTGCCAGCAGCAGCACTAGCGGGGGCTTCAATGAGCAGTTCTTC.

The chain carries TRBV7-2 and TRBJ2-1; D remains ambiguous. The CDR3 extends over 13 amino acids. Trimming took off 4 bases at V and 5 bases at J, with 9 bases between the two ends. Germline loops: CDR1 SGHTA, CDR2 FQGNSA. The CDR3 coding sequence is TGTGCCAGCAGCTCCCCCATCCACAATGAGCAGTTCTTC. It yields the protein CASSSPIHNEQFF.

For the CDR3, the DNA is TGTGCCAGCAGCGTATCAGGGGGCGGAGGTACCACAGATACGCAGTATTTT. It codes for CASSVSGGGGTTDTQYF. The gene calls are TRBV9 and TRBJ2-3, with TRBD1 matching over 8 bases. Germline V CDR1 and CDR2: SGDLS, YYNGEE. The CDR3 has 17 residues. V shed 1 base and J 2 bases; nucleotides not matched to a gene: 9. The variable domain in full, completed from reference TRBV9 and TRBJ2-3, reads DSGVTQTPKHLITATGQRVTLRCSPRSGDLSVYWYQQSLDQGLQFLIQYYNGEERAKGNILERFSAQQFPDLHSELNLSSLELGDSALYFCASSVSGGGGTTDTQYFGPGTRLTVL.

This clonotype was detected many times. The J gene is TRBJ1-2, the V gene TRBV12-3 or TRBV12-4, with no clear D. The CDR3 is 13 residues long. Trimming stripped 0 bases from V and 6 bases from J, with 8 bases between. The DNA for the CDR3 is TGTGCCAGCAGTTTAGCTGAAATCCATGGCTACACCTTC. The encoded protein is CASSLAEIHGYTF.

As to this clonotype: The junction departs from the called germline gene at one end, perhaps through a read error. The chain carries TRBV3-1 and TRBJ2-7; 7 bases align to TRBD2. The CDR3 is made up of 16 amino acids. Germline V gene lookup returns CDR1 LGHDT and CDR2 YNNKEL (reference sequence). In DNA form, the CDR3 reads TGTGCCAGCAGCCACGCCAGCGGGCGGGAGATCTACGGGCAGTACTTC. Its translation is CASSHASGREIYGQYF.

The J gene is TRBJ1-2, the V gene TRBV6-1, with unresolved D. This CDR3 has 13 amino acids. Deletions cut 1 base from V and 4 bases from J, with 7 bases between. CDR1 and CDR2 (germline): MNHNS, SASEGT. CDR3 sequence: CASSEVAGYGYTF. In DNA, the CDR3 is TGTGCCAGCAGTGAAGTCGCGGGCTATGGCTACACCTTC.

This chain uses TRBV6-2 or TRBV6-3 with TRBJ2-5; D gene ambiguous. CDR1 and CDR2 (germline): MNHEY, SVGEGT. CDR3 size: 15 residues. The V gene lost 2 bases and the J gene lost 1 base, with 11 bases spanning the gap. CDR3 sequence: CASSYPRYPQETQYF. DNA of the CDR3: TGTGCCAGCAGTTACCCACGGTACCCCCAAGAGACCCAGTACTTC.

The CDR3 reads CASSELGSSSIYNEQFF. The CDR3 DNA reads TGTGCCAGCAGTGAATTGGGCAGCTCCTCCATCTACAATGAGCAGTTCTTC. The chain carries TRBV25-1 and TRBJ2-1, with D uncertain. Germline CDR1 is MGHDK and CDR2 is SYGVNS. Trimming took off 1 base at V and 3 bases at J, with 16 bases between the two ends. The CDR3 covers 17 residues.

In DNA form, the CDR3 reads TGCAGTGCCAAGGGCCGGGAGTTCCACGGGGAGCTGTTTTTT. Amino acids: CSAKGREFHGELFF. This chain uses TRBV20-1 with TRBJ2-2; D perhaps matches TRBD2 (6 bases). Germline CDR1 is DFQATT and CDR2 is SNEGSKA (reference sequence). The V and J ends lost 6 bases and 7 bases respectively, with 18 bases between them. The CDR3 loop spans 14 amino acids.

The CDR3 sequence is CASSLGGQGGRETQYF. The CDR3 nucleotides read TGTGCCAGCAGCCTAGGGGGACAGGGAGGTCGAGAGACCCAGTACTTC. The chain links TRBV11-2 to TRBJ2-5, with 9 bases fitting TRBD1. Germline assignment: CDR1 SGHAT and CDR2 FQNNGV. With 5 bases clipped from V and 4 bases from J, the junction kept 11 bases outside the gene matches. CDR3 length: 16 amino acids.

The rearrangement links TRBV27 to TRBJ2-1; 8 nucleotides line up with TRBD1. The germline V gene encodes CDR1 MNHEY and CDR2 SMNVEV (reference sequence). The CDR3 is 15 residues long. V dropped 6 bases and J dropped 1; count of bases not matched to a gene: 5. CDR3 sequence reads: CASSADRGSYNEQFF. The CDR3 coding sequence is TGTGCCAGCAGCGCCGACAGGGGATCCTACAATGAGCAGTTCTTC.

Only a few counts were recorded for this clonotype. V usage is TRBV7-8 and J usage is TRBJ1-1; D is possibly TRBD1 (5 bases). The CDR3 sequence is 15 residues long. CDR1 SGHVS and CDR2 FQNEAQ come from the germline V gene. V shed 2 bases and J shed 0 bases, with 10 bases lying between them. CDR3 bases: TGTGCCAGCAGCTTATCAGGGATGATGAACACTGAAGCTTTCTTT. Translating it yields CASSLSGMMNTEAFF.

Ten or more counts support this clonotype. The rearrangement links TRBV29-1 to TRBJ2-2; 7 bases map to TRBD2. Germline CDR1 SQVTM, CDR2 ANQGSEA. J lost 1 base, V lost 1 base, and 0 bases had no gene match. The CDR3 contains 14 residues. This CDR3 reads CSVEAGGNTGELFF. The CDR3 nucleotides are TGCAGCGTTGAAGCGGGAGGGAACACCGGGGAGCTGTTTTTT.